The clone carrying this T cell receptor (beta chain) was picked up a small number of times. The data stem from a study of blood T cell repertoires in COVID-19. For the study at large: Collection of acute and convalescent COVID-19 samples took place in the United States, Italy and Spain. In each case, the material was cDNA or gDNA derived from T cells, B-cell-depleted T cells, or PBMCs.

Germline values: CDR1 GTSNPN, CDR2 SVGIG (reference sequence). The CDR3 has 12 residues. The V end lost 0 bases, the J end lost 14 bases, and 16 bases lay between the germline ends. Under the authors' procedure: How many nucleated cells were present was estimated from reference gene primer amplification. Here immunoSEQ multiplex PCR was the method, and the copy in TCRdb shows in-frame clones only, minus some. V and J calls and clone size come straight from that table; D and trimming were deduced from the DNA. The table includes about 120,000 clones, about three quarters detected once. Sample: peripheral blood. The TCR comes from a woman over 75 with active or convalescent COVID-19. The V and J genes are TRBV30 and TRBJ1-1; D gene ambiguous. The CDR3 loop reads CAWSVQRTGRFF. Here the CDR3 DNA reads TGTGCCTGGAGTGTCCAACGGACTGGGCGATTCTTT.